This TCR beta chain derives from a study of blood T cell repertoires in COVID-19. Study information: The United States, Italy and Spain provided the acute and convalescent COVID-19 samples. T cells, B-cell-depleted T cells, or PBMCs supplied cDNA or gDNA.

The V and J ends lost 3 bases and 6 bases, in that order; junction bases with no gene match: 8. The CDR3 sequence is 14 residues long. The germline V gene encodes CDR1 SGHNT and CDR2 YYREEE (reference sequence). In the original processing: For nucleated cells, counts were estimated from reference gene primer amplification. The table came from immunoSEQ multiplex PCR; TCRdb's copy has only in-frame clones and leaves some out. V, J and clone size were drawn from that table, and D and trimming were deduced from the DNA. The table records 90,000 to 150,000 clones, over 60% of them present only once. This chain uses TRBV5-4 with TRBJ1-2, with 7 bases lining up with TRBD1. The sample was peripheral blood. The receptor's source is a woman over 75 with acute or convalescent COVID-19. The CDR3 protein is CASSYAGTENGYTF. The CDR3 bases are TGTGCCAGCAGCTACGCCGGGACAGAGAATGGCTACACCTTC.